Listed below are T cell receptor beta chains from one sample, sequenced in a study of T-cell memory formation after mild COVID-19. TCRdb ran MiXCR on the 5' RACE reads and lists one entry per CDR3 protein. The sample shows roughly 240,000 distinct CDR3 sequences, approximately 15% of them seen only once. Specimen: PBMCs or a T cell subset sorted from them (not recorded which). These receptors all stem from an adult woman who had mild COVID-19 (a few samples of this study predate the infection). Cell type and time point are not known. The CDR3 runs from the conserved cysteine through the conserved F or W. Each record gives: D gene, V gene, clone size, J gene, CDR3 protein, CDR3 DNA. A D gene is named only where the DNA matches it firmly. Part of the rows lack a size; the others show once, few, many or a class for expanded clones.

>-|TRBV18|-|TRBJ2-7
CASSPLMGEQYF
TGTGCCAGCTCACCCCTCATGGGGGAGCAGTACTTC
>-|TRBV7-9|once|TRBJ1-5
CASSPEGAPNQPQHF
TGTGCCAGCAGCCCGGAAGGGGCCCCCAATCAGCCCCAGCATTTT
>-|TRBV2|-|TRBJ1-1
CATLRNMNTEAFF
TGTGCCACCCTACGGAACATGAACACTGAAGCTTTCTTT
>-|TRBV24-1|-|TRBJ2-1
CATSSLGPYNEQFF
TGTGCCACCAGCTCACTAGGCCCCTACAATGAGCAGTTCTTC
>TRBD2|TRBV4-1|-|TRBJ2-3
CASSQSLAGDTDTQYF
TGCGCCAGCAGCCAGTCTCTAGCGGGGGATACAGATACGCAGTATTTT
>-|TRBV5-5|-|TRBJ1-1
CASSLSVSGNTEAFF
TGTGCCAGCAGCTTGAGCGTTTCAGGAAACACTGAAGCTTTCTTT
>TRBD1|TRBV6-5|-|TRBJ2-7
CASRGQGVSYEQYF
TGTGCCTCAAGAGGGCAGGGGGTTTCCTACGAGCAGTACTTC
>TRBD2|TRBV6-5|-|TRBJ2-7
CASSYSKGPASGRSYEQYF
TGTGCCAGCAGTTACTCGAAAGGGCCCGCTAGCGGCAGATCCTACGAGCAGTACTTC
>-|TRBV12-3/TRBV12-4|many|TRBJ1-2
CASSFGQGNYGYTF
TGTGCCAGCAGTTTCGGCCAGGGTAACTATGGCTACACCTTC
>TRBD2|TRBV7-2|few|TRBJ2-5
CASSTRYGTSGSFQETQYF
TGTGCCAGCAGCACAAGATATGGGACTAGCGGATCGTTCCAAGAGACCCAGTACTTC
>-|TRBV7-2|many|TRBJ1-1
CASSLSLTLNTEAFF
TGTGCCAGCAGCTTATCCTTGACACTGAACACTGAAGCTTTCTTT
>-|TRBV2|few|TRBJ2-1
CASSELVPYNEQFF
TGTGCCAGCAGTGAACTAGTCCCCTACAATGAGCAGTTCTTC
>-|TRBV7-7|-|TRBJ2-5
CASSLGRADTTQYF
TGTGCTAGCAGCTTAGGAAGAGCAGATACGACCCAGTACTTC
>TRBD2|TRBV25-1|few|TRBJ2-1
CASTLRGGRNEQFF
TGTGCCAGCACTCTCCGGGGGGGGCGGAATGAGCAGTTCTTC
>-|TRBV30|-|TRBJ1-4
CAWSFPLGREGGEKLFF
TGTGCCTGGAGTTTCCCTCTTGGGAGGGAGGGTGGAGAAAAACTGTTTTTT
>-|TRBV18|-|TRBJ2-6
CASSPPRAVQANVLTF
TGTGCCAGCTCACCACCGCGAGCAGTTCAGGCCAACGTCCTGACTTTC
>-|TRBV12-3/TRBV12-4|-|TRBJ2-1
CASGTSRNSYNEQFF
TGTGCCAGCGGAACTTCGCGGAACTCCTACAATGAGCAGTTCTTC
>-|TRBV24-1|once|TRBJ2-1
CATSKAGTEQFF
TGTGCCACCAGTAAGGCGGGAACTGAGCAGTTCTTC
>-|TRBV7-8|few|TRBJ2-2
CASSLAPDTGELFF
TGTGCCAGCAGCTTAGCTCCGGACACCGGGGAGCTGTTTTTT
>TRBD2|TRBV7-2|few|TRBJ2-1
CASSTGLANEQFF
TGTGCCAGCAGCACCGGACTAGCTAATGAGCAGTTCTTC
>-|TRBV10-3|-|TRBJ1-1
CATGDGGGAFF
TGTGCCACCGGGGACGGAGGCGGAGCTTTCTTT
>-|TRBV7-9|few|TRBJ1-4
CASSPNQGPGEKLFF
TGTGCCAGCAGTCCCAATCAGGGACCGGGAGAAAAACTGTTTTTT
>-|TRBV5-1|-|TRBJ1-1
CASSLDTSGASFF
TGCGCCAGCAGCTTGGACACCTCGGGTGCTTCTTTCTTT
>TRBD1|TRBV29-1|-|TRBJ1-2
CSVEPTGVGYGYTF
TGCAGCGTTGAGCCGACAGGGGTTGGCTATGGCTACACCTTC
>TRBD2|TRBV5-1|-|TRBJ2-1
CASSSGTSGIYNEQFF
TGCGCCAGCAGCTCCGGGACTAGCGGGATATACAATGAGCAGTTCTTC
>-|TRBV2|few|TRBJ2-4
CASSDPVAKNIQYF
TGTGCCAGCAGTGACCCGGTAGCCAAAAACATTCAGTACTTC
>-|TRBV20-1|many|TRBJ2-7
CSARAALAGEQYF
TGCAGTGCTAGAGCGGCACTAGCTGGTGAGCAGTACTTC
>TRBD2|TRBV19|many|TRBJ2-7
CASSSGLADEQYF
TGTGCCAGTAGTAGCGGACTAGCTGACGAGCAGTACTTC
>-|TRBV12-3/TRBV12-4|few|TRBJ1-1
CASSSDRIEAFF
TGTGCCAGCAGTTCAGACAGGATTGAAGCTTTCTTT
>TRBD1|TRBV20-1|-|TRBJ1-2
CSARGGRDRVHGYTF
TGCAGTGCTAGAGGCGGGAGGGACAGGGTCCATGGCTACACCTTC
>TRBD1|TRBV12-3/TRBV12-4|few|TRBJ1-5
CASRLGQGALPQHF
TGTGCCAGCAGACTAGGACAGGGGGCGTTGCCCCAGCATTTT
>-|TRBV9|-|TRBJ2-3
CASSAGPRVSTDTQYF
TGTGCCAGCAGCGCTGGACCCCGGGTTAGCACAGATACGCAGTATTTT
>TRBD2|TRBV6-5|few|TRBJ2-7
CASSTNLAGVGEQYF
TGTGCCAGCAGTACGAACCTAGCGGGAGTGGGCGAGCAGTACTTC
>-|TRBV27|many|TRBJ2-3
CASSTDTQYF
TGTGCCAGCAGCACAGATACGCAGTATTTT
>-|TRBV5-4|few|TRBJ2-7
CASRRGPYWSYEQYF
TGTGCCAGCAGGAGAGGGCCGTATTGGTCCTACGAGCAGTACTTC
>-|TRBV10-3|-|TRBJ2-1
CAISLAELTYNEQFF
TGTGCCATCAGTTTAGCGGAGCTTACCTACAATGAGCAGTTCTTC
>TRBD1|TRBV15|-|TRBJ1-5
CATSTSGQEPQHF
TGTGCCACCAGCACATCGGGACAGGAGCCCCAGCATTTT
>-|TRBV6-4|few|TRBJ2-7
CARRQGDGYEQYF
TGTGCCAGGAGGCAGGGTGATGGTTACGAGCAGTACTTC
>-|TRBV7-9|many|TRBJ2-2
CASSLVQTVGSGELFF
TGTGCCAGCAGCTTAGTACAGACCGTAGGCTCCGGGGAGCTGTTTTTT
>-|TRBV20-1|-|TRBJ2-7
CSARGRTGPYEQYF
TGCAGTGCTAGAGGGCGGACTGGTCCCTACGAGCAGTACTTC
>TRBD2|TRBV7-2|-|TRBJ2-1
CASSDGLAGYNEQFF
TGTGCCAGCAGCGACGGACTAGCGGGGTACAATGAGCAGTTCTTC
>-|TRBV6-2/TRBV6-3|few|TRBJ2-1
CASSNDVGYGQFF
TGTGCCAGCAGTAACGACGTCGGATACGGGCAGTTCTTC
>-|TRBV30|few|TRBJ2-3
CAWRWRAPDTQYF
TGTGCCTGGAGATGGCGCGCCCCAGATACGCAGTATTTT
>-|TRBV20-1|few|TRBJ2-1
CSARRGKTYNEQFF
TGCAGTGCTAGACGGGGAAAAACCTACAATGAGCAGTTCTTC
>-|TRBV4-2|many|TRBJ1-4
CASSQERTATNEKLFF
TGTGCCAGCAGCCAAGAACGGACAGCAACTAATGAAAAACTGTTTTTT
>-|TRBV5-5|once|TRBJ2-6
CASILPSSGANVLTF
TGTGCCAGCATCCTACCCAGCTCTGGGGCCAACGTCCTGACTTTC